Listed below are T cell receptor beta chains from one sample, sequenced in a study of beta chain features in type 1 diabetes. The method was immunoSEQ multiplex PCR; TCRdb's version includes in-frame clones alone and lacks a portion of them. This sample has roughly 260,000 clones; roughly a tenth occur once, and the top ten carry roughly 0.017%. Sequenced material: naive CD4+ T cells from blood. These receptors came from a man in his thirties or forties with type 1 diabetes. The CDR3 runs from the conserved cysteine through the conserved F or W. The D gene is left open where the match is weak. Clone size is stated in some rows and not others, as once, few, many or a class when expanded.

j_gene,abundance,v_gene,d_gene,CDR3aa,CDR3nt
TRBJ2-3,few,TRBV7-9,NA,CASSLWQASTDTQYF,TGTGCCAGCAGCTTATGGCAGGCTAGCACAGATACGCAGTATTTT
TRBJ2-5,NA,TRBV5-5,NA,CASSLGVPLVETQYF,TGTGCCAGCAGCCTCGGGGTACCACTAGTGGAGACCCAGTACTTC
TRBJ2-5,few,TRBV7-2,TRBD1,CASSPGQGGETQYF,TGTGCCAGCAGTCCAGGACAGGGGGGAGAGACCCAGTACTTC
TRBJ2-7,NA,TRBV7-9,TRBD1,CASSSRTGISYEQYF,TGTGCCAGCAGTTCAAGGACAGGGATCTCCTACGAGCAGTACTTC
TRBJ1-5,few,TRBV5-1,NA,CASSEQGGNQPQHF,TGCGCCAGCAGCGAGCAGGGTGGCAATCAGCCCCAGCATTTT
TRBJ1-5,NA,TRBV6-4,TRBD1,CASSGTGGQPQHF,TGTGCCAGCAGCGGGACAGGGGGCCAGCCCCAGCATTTT
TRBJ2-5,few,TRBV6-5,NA,CASSYGAGQETQYF,TGTGCCAGCAGTTATGGGGCAGGGCAAGAGACCCAGTACTTC
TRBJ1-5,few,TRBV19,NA,CASSIQGDQPQHF,TGTGCCAGTAGTATTCAAGGGGATCAGCCCCAGCATTTT
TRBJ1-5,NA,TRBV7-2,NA,CASSIRRGDQPQHF,TGTGCCAGCAGCATTCGTCGAGGAGATCAGCCCCAGCATTTT
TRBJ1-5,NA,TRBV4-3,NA,CASSQQAGMGQPQHF,TGCGCCAGCAGCCAACAGGCCGGGATGGGTCAGCCCCAGCATTTT
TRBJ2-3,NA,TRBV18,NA,CASSPRRGSDTQYF,TGTGCCAGCTCACCCCGCAGGGGATCAGATACGCAGTATTTT
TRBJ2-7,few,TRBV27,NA,CASSFTQGPYEQYF,TGTGCCAGCAGTTTCACTCAGGGGCCCTACGAGCAGTACTTC
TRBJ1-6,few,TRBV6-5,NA,CASSYAGRGSPLHF,TGTGCCAGCAGTTATGCGGGCAGAGGATCACCCCTCCACTTT
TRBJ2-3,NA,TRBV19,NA,CASSIRASADTQYF,TGTGCCAGTAGTATCCGTGCTAGCGCAGATACGCAGTATTTT
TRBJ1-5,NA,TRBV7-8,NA,CASSLAPWETDQPQHF,TGTGCCAGCAGCTTAGCTCCCTGGGAGACGGATCAGCCCCAGCATTTT
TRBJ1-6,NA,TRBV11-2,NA,CARRGSSYNSPLHF,TGTGCCCGGCGGGGGAGCTCCTATAATTCACCCCTCCACTTT
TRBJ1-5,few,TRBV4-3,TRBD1,CASSLDRVRKPQHF,TGCGCCAGCAGCCTAGACAGGGTGAGAAAACCCCAGCATTTT
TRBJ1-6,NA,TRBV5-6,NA,CASSPWDYAPLHF,TGTGCCAGCAGCCCCTGGGACTATGCGCCCCTCCACTTT
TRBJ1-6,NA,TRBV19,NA,CASSNRDSPLHF,TGTGCCAGTAGTAACAGGGATTCACCCCTCCACTTT
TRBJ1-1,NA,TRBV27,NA,CASSHQEENTEAFF,TGTGCCAGCAGTCATCAGGAGGAGAACACTGAAGCTTTCTTT
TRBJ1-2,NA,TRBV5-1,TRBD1,CASSFNGQDYGYTF,TGCGCCAGCAGCTTTAATGGACAGGACTATGGCTACACCTTC
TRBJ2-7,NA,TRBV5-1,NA,CASSLAWGEYEQYF,TGCGCCAGCAGCTTGGCTTGGGGGGAATACGAGCAGTACTTC
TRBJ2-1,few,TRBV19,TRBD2,CASSTSAASSYNEQFF,TGTGCCAGTAGCACTAGCGCTGCAAGCTCCTACAATGAGCAGTTCTTC
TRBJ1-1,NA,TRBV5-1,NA,CASSPGPGYNTEAFF,TGCGCCAGCAGCCCCGGTCCTGGTTATAACACTGAAGCTTTCTTT
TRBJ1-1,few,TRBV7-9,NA,CASLRGAGDTEAFF,TGTGCCAGCCTTCGGGGGGCTGGGGACACTGAAGCTTTCTTT
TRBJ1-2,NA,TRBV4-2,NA,CASSQVQQFYGYTF,TGTGCCAGCAGCCAAGTACAACAGTTCTATGGCTACACCTTC
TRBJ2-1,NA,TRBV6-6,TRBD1,CASSLDRVSYNEQFF,TGTGCCAGCAGTCTGGACAGGGTCTCCTACAATGAGCAGTTCTTC
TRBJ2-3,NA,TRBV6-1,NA,CASSTPAPFTDTQYF,TGTGCCAGCAGTACCCCAGCGCCTTTCACAGATACGCAGTATTTT
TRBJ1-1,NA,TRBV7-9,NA,CASSFSVNTEAFF,TGTGCCAGCAGCTTTTCGGTGAACACTGAAGCTTTCTTT
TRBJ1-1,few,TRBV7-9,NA,CASSQGRGGTEAFF,TGTGCCAGCAGCCAAGGGAGGGGGGGCACTGAAGCTTTCTTT
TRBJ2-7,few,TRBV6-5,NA,CASSYATARSDYEQYF,TGTGCCAGCAGTTACGCGACAGCCAGGTCGGACTACGAGCAGTACTTC
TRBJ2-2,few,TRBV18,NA,CASSPPNGGPTGELFF,TGTGCCAGCTCACCACCAAACGGGGGGCCCACCGGGGAGCTGTTTTTT
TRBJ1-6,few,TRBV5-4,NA,CASSSKARRSSYNSPLHF,TGTGCCAGCAGCTCGAAGGCGCGGAGGAGCTCCTATAATTCACCCCTCCACTTT
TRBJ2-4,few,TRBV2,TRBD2,CASRNKRGGSDIQYF,TGTGCCAGCAGGAATAAGCGGGGGGGCTCAGACATTCAGTACTTC
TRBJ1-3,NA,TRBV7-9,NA,CASSTQGPSGNTIYF,TGTGCCAGCAGCACACAGGGTCCCTCTGGAAACACCATATATTTT
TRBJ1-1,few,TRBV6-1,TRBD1,CASSAAGTGGSTEAFF,TGTGCCAGCAGTGCTGCCGGGACAGGGGGGAGCACTGAAGCTTTCTTT
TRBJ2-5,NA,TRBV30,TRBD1,CAWSGGGQGAIGETQYF,TGTGCCTGGAGTGGAGGGGGACAGGGGGCGATTGGAGAGACCCAGTACTTC
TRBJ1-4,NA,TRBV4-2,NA,CASSQGEGFPNEKLFF,TGTGCCAGCAGCCAAGGGGAGGGCTTTCCTAATGAAAAACTGTTTTTT
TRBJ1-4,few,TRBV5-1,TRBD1,CASGTGRTNEKLFF,TGCGCCAGCGGGACAGGGAGAACTAATGAAAAACTGTTTTTT
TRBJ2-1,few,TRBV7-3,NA,CASSLGAGLGNNEQFF,TGTGCCAGCAGCTTAGGGGCAGGCCTGGGGAACAATGAGCAGTTCTTC
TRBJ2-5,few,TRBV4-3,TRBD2,CASSQGTGGGRETQYF,TGCGCCAGCAGCCAAGGGACCGGGGGGGGGAGAGAGACCCAGTACTTC
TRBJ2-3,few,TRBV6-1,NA,CASREGQTDTQYF,TGTGCCAGCAGGGAGGGACAGACAGATACGCAGTATTTT
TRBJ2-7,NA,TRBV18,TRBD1,CASSPPGQGNYEQYF,TGTGCCAGCTCACCGCCGGGACAGGGTAACTACGAGCAGTACTTC
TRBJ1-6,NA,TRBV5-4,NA,CASTSRQDNSPLHF,TGTGCCAGCACTTCTAGACAGGATAATTCACCCCTCCACTTT
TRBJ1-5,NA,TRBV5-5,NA,CASSPDGGNQPQHF,TGTGCCAGCAGCCCGGACGGGGGTAATCAGCCCCAGCATTTT
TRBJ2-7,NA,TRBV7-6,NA,CASSLDDGGYEQYF,TGTGCCAGCAGCTTAGACGACGGGGGCTACGAGCAGTACTTC
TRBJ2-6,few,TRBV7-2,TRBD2,CASSLVGVAGAHGANVLTF,TGTGCCAGCAGCTTAGTTGGGGTAGCGGGGGCTCATGGGGCCAACGTCCTGACTTTC
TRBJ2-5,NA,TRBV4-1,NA,CASSQGNGQETQYF,TGCGCCAGCAGCCAAGGAAACGGCCAAGAGACCCAGTACTTC
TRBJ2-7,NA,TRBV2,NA,CASSGRASYEQYF,TGTGCCAGCAGTGGCAGGGCAAGCTACGAGCAGTACTTC